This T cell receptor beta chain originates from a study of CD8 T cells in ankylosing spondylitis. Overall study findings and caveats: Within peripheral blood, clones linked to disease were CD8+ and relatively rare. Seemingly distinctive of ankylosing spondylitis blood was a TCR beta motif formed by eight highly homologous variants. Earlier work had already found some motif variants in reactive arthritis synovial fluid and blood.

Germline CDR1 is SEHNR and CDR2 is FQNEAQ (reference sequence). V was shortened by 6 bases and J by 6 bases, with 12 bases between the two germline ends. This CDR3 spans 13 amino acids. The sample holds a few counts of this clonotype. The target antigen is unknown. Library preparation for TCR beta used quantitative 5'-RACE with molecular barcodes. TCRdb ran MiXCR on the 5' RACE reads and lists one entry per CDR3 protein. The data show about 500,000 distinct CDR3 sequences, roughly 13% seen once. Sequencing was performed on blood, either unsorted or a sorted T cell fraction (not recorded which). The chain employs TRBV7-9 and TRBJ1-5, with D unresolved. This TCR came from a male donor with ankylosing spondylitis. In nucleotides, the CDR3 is TGTGCCAGCAGTACCGACGGTCCTCAGCCCCAGCATTTT. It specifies CASSTDGPQPQHF.